This is a list of T cell receptor beta chains from one sample in a study of blood T cell repertoires in COVID-19. Here immunoSEQ multiplex PCR was the method, and the copy in TCRdb shows in-frame clones only, minus some. The sample includes about 160,000 clones, around 85% of them seen just once. The sample comprised peripheral blood. These receptors were taken from a human donor with acute or convalescent COVID-19. The donor label of this sample is uncertain. Both conserved end residues are part of each CDR3. A D gene is named only where the DNA matches it firmly. Size values are once, few and many counts, or a class for expanded clones, and some rows have none.

V gene	clone size	D gene	CDR3 length	J gene	CDR3 DNA	CDR3 protein
TRBV18	NA	NA	14	TRBJ2-3	TGTGCCAGCTCCGAGGGTTCCCGCACAGATACGCAGTATTTT	CASSEGSRTDTQYF
TRBV19	NA	NA	15	TRBJ1-3	TGTGCCAGTACCACGACCGGGGTGGACGGAAACACCATATATTTT	CASTTTGVDGNTIYF
TRBV28	NA	NA	13	TRBJ2-7	TGTGCCAGCAGGGGGCGCTTCCCCTACGAGCAGTACTTC	CASRGRFPYEQYF
TRBV6-5	NA	TRBD1	13	TRBJ1-2	TGTGCCAGCAGAGGGGACAGGGGACGGGGCTACACCTTC	CASRGDRGRGYTF
TRBV7-2	NA	NA	15	TRBJ1-6	TGTGCCAGCAGCTTAGATCGGGGGGCGAATTCACCCCTCCACTTT	CASSLDRGANSPLHF
TRBV4-1	NA	NA	14	TRBJ2-7	TGCGCCAGCAGCCATGCGACAGGCGACTACGAGCAGTACTTC	CASSHATGDYEQYF
TRBV7-2	once	NA	14	TRBJ1-1	TGTGCCAGCAGCTTGGGCGCAGGGAACACTGAAGCTTTCTTT	CASSLGAGNTEAFF
TRBV19	NA	NA	13	TRBJ1-4	TGTGCCAGTAGTCCGAGGCCTAATGAAAAACTGTTTTTT	CASSPRPNEKLFF
TRBV19	NA	NA	16	TRBJ1-5	TGTGCCAGTAGTATAGTCACAGGTAATAGCAATCAGCCCCAGCATTTT	CASSIVTGNSNQPQHF
TRBV5-1	once	TRBD1	15	TRBJ2-2	TGCGCCAGCAGCTACTCGACAGGGAGCACCGGGGAGCTGTTTTTT	CASSYSTGSTGELFF
TRBV7-2	NA	NA	12	TRBJ1-1	TGTGCCAGCAGCCCATACAGTACTCAAGCTTTCTTT	CASSPYSTQAFF
TRBV5-4	NA	NA	17	TRBJ2-6	TGTGCCAGCAGCTCAGGTGGGGGGAGTCCTGGGGCCAACGTCCTGACTTTC	CASSSGGGSPGANVLTF
TRBV19	NA	NA	14	TRBJ2-5	TGTGCCAGTAGTAGGCGGGACCCTTTGGAGACCCAGTACTTC	CASSRRDPLETQYF
TRBV24-1	once	TRBD1	16	TRBJ1-5	TGTGCCACCAGTGATAACAGGGGTAGTTACAATCAGCCCCAGCATTTT	CATSDNRGSYNQPQHF
TRBV7-9	NA	TRBD1	13	TRBJ1-2	TGTGCCAGCAGCTACGACAGGGACTATGGCTACACCTTC	CASSYDRDYGYTF
TRBV10-3	NA	NA	13	TRBJ1-1	TGTGCCATCAGTCCGACAGGTAGGACTGAAGCTTTCTTT	CAISPTGRTEAFF
TRBV6-5	NA	NA	13	TRBJ1-5	TGTGCCAGCAGAAACAGGGCGGGCCAGCCCCAGCATTTT	CASRNRAGQPQHF
TRBV6-6	few	NA	14	TRBJ1-3	TGTGCCAGCAGTTACAGAGGAACTGGAAACACCATATATTTT	CASSYRGTGNTIYF
TRBV6-4	NA	NA	11	TRBJ1-2	TGTGCCAGCAGTGACCGTGTGGGCTACACCTTC	CASSDRVGYTF
TRBV5-1	NA	NA	14	TRBJ1-3	TGCGCCAGCAGCCTGGACAGCCTTGGAAACACCATATATTTT	CASSLDSLGNTIYF
TRBV6-1	NA	NA	15	TRBJ1-5	TGTGCCAGCAGAGAAGGAAGCGGGCCCAATCAGCCCCAGCATTTT	CASREGSGPNQPQHF
TRBV27	NA	NA	19	TRBJ2-3	TGTGCCAGCAGTTTATCGCTTCCCGGCCACCCCGAGGGTACAGATACGCAGTATTTT	CASSLSLPGHPEGTDTQYF
TRBV24-1	NA	TRBD1	18	TRBJ2-1	TGTGCCACCAGTGACCCAAGACAGGGGGGGGGCTCCTACAATGAGCAGTTCTTC	CATSDPRQGGGSYNEQFF
TRBV5-1	NA	NA	14	TRBJ2-1	TGCGCCAGCAGCTTGGGGGGGCCGAACAATGAGCAGTTCTTC	CASSLGGPNNEQFF
TRBV7-2	NA	NA	13	TRBJ1-5	TGTGCCAGCAGCCCTAGGGGGAAACAGCCCCAGCATTTT	CASSPRGKQPQHF
TRBV6-6	NA	TRBD1	16	TRBJ2-1	TGTGCCAGCAGTTACCCGACAGGGTCCTCCTACAATGAGCAGTTCTTC	CASSYPTGSSYNEQFF
TRBV21-1	NA	NA	19	TRBJ1-5	TGTGCCAGCAGCAAAGGGTTTAGGTGGAGGGACCTTAGCAATCAGCCCCAGCATTTT	CASSKGFRWRDLSNQPQHF
TRBV7-2	once	TRBD1	14	TRBJ1-2	TGTGCCAGCAGCACAAAGACAGGGGCTGATGGCTACACCTTC	CASSTKTGADGYTF